This T cell receptor (beta chain) is drawn from a study of molecular identifiers for immune sequencing clone quantification (dated 2018 in TCRdb). Describing the broader study: For a replicate experiment, RNA from approximately 20,000 or 100,000 naive CD8 T cells was divided into five aliquots, of which four were sequenced. CD8 T cells were used in a methods study to benchmark molecular-identifier clustering-based TCR repertoire sequencing (MIDCIRS) and TCR RNA copy counting.

The CDR3 spans 12 residues, from the cysteine through the phenylalanine. The entry retains the CDR3 DNA only, 36 bases that are in frame from base 1. The germline V gene supplies CDR1 SGHDT and CDR2 YYEEEE. Preparation of the library involved PCR. Reads for this sample came from a NextSeq 500. Bulk TCR libraries were made following a previously described method, with the TCR primers given in Table S5. The Qiagen AllPrep DNA/RNA kit was used to purify total RNA. Before analysis, reads from multiple sequencing runs of one library were combined. In the authors' own workflow: Only reads with exact TCR constant sequence were kept, trimmed to 150 nt, and grouped by their 12-nt molecular barcodes. Within each barcode group, reads were sub-clustered at a 15% Levenshtein threshold, and quality-weighted consensus sequences were built per RNA molecule. Non-functional sequences were discarded, and so were lower-count sequences lying one edit away from another sequence. Based on a fit of two negative binomial distributions, barcode sub-clusters having less than 20% of the maximum read count were discarded. Through fastp at Q25 and MiXCR, TCRdb rebuilt clones from the public reads, retaining in-frame beta chains. Under each unique CDR3 protein, matching rows form one entry showing the most common genes and DNA. TCRdb, rather than the study authors, made the V and J calls. Within this sample are more than 550,000 distinct CDR3 sequences, with 25% of them counted one time only. Roughly 0.83% of the sample goes to the ten largest clones.

General study outcomes and caveats: When barcode sub-clustering was left out, chimeric consensus sequences inflated TCR diversity, with chimeras reaching as high as 47%. A single cell's worth of spiked-in Jurkat TCR RNA was reported detectable even among one million naive CD8 T cells. The sizes of highly expanded clones could end up underestimated when identical TCR molecules share a barcode. Modeling indicated around 3 TCR RNA copies recovered per cell, compared with about 10 by digital PCR, which implies a capture efficiency of approximately 30%. The naive libraries included spiked-in Jurkat TCR RNA (roughly 9 copies' worth), and this RNA is not part of the donor repertoire. In CMV-specific effector cells, clones with more than 20 RNA copies accounted for over 98% of molecules, whereas in naive cells such clones accounted for under 1%.

Naive CD8 T cell libraries were made from around 18,000 to 910,000 sorted cells using 10%, 30% or 50% of purified RNA. On a BD FACSAria II, naive CD8 T cells were FACS-sorted as CD8+CD4-CCR7+CD45RA+ and collected into RLT Plus buffer. To test detection sensitivity, Jurkat RNA equivalent to over 8 TCR copies was spiked into samples of about 19,000-1,000,000 naive CD8 T cells. CD8 T cells were enriched with RosetteSep CD8+ T Cell Enrichment Cocktail and Ficoll-Paque, followed by ACK red cell lysis. This clonotype occurred a few times. Its antigen is currently not known. A much bigger clone sits one base away, suggesting this may be a read error.

The receptor was isolated from a human donor in good health. Some libraries in this study had Jurkat cell RNA spiked in. This receptor chain uses TRBV5-6 and TRBJ1-1; confidence is insufficient to name the D gene. The source material was naive CD8+ T cells from blood, with Jurkat cell RNA spiked in. Taken with the paper, the label for cell subset or site translates to: FACS-sorted CD8+CD4-CCR7+CD45RA+ naive T cells. The DNA sequence is TGTGCCGGCAGCACGGGAGGTCCTGAAGCTTTCTTT. It is translated as CAGSTGGPEAFF.